The TCR beta chain under discussion was sequenced for a study of OX40 agonist ivuxolimab in advanced cancers. The wider study: A male proportion of 70% to 90% was recorded, with mean age approximately 60 years and range 23 to 79.

The cohort excluded patients with autoimmune disease history or systemic immunosuppression. Clones were read by immunoSEQ multiplex PCR, and TCRdb kept only the in-frame ones, dropping some. The sample has tens of thousands of clones; approximately 90% are singletons. Study outcomes and limitations: With doses of 0.1 to 3.0 mg/kg, CD4+ and CD8+ blood T cells had undergone clonal expansion by week 6.

About this clone: Its cognate antigen is unknown.

The clonotype originates from an adult with an advanced solid tumor such as melanoma, head and neck, liver or kidney cancer. Sequencing was performed on CD4+ or CD8+ T cells sorted from blood, taken in a trial of the OX40 agonist ivuxolimab.

The chain's CDR3 is CASSSPAVRVDTQYF. The CDR3 bases are TGTGCCAGCAGCTCCCCCGCCGTGAGGGTAGATACGCAGTATTTT. The gene calls are TRBV7-2 and TRBJ2-3, with a weak D call TRBD2 (5 bases). V was trimmed by 4 bases and J by 5 bases, leaving 16 bases between them. This CDR3 is 15 amino acids long. Germline-derived CDR1 and CDR2 are SGHTA and FQGNSA.